Detailed here is one T cell receptor (beta chain). This record comes from a study of blood T cell repertoires in COVID-19. V lost 4 bases, J lost 1 base, and 11 bases lay in between. The germline V gene has CDR1 SGHRS and CDR2 YFSETQ. This CDR3 has 14 residues. Generated by immunoSEQ multiplex PCR, the TCRdb table keeps only in-frame clones and is missing some. The table lists around 190,000 clones, around 89% of them singletons. Material: peripheral blood. The chain uses TRBV5-1 and TRBJ2-5; a possible D gene is TRBD2 (5 bases). The clonotype comes from a man aged 18 to 35 who had recovered from COVID-19. CDR3 protein: CASSRTVGQETQYF. The DNA for the CDR3 is TGCGCCAGCAGCAGGACTGTCGGCCAAGAGACCCAGTACTTC. The whole variable domain, filled in from reference TRBV5-1 and TRBJ2-5, reads KAGVTQTPRYLIKTRGQQVTLSCSPISGHRSVSWYQQTPGQGLQFLFEYFSETQRNKGNFPGRFSGRQFSNSRSEMNVSTLELGDSALYLCASSRTVGQETQYFGPGTRLLVL.